This T cell receptor (beta chain) was observed in a study of T cells after yellow fever vaccination. Study summary: CD3, CD45RA, CCR7 and CD95 staining defined sorted EM, EMRA, CM and Tscm cells. Fractions of limited cellularity were prepared by means of SMART-Seq v4 Ultra Low Input. Overall study results and limits: Clones from primary vaccination mostly reappeared after the booster (around 96% CD4, under 90% CD8). FACS-sorted repertoires could contain abundant clonotypes contaminating from the bulk population.

TCRdb re-derived calls from the 5' RACE reads in MiXCR, one entry per CDR3 protein. The data contain approximately 26,000 distinct CDR3 sequences, around 4.3% of them singletons. Trimming shortened V by 2 bases and J by 5 bases, and 12 bases separated the two germline ends. The CDR3 spans 14 residues. CDR1 is SGHVS, CDR2 FNYEAQ, per germline. This clonotype appeared many times. Source: PBMCs, either bulk or a sorted T-cell subset (CD4+, CD8+, memory, or dextramer-sorted; not recorded which), taken on the day of the yellow fever booster vaccination. The source is a young man who received the YFV17D yellow fever vaccine. The rearrangement uses TRBV7-6 and TRBJ2-5; D is possibly TRBD2 (5 bases). This CDR3 is CASSLTASWETQYF. CDR3 bases: TGTGCCAGCAGCTTAACCGCTAGCTGGGAGACCCAGTACTTC.